These 15 T cell receptor beta chains were sequenced from one sample in a study of follicular helper T cells after annual influenza vaccination. The assay was immunoSEQ multiplex PCR, and TCRdb's table has in-frame clones only and misses some. The sample carries about 27,000 clones, roughly 80% recorded once. As for time point: 2014-2015 season, pre-vaccination. The sample in question was CXCR5+ CD38- circulating T follicular helper cells from blood, obtained on the day of influenza vaccination. As to subset: circulating Tfh, non-naive CD4+CXCR5+PD-1+ (ICOS+CD38+ or ICOS-CD38-). Source of these receptors: an adult who received the influenza vaccine.

The rearrangement uses TRBV6-6 and TRBJ2-1, with TRBD2 matching 12 bases. Trimming at V came to 6 bases and at J to 9 bases, leaving 9 bases not matched to a gene. CDR3 length: 15 residues. The germline CDR1 and CDR2 sequences are MNHNY and SVGAGI (reference sequence). The CDR3 is CASSPLAGGGGEQFF. Here the CDR3 DNA reads TGTGCCAGCAGCCCCCTAGCGGGAGGGGGGGGTGAGCAGTTCTTC.

V gene TRBV7-6 combines with J gene TRBJ1-4, with 8 bases matching TRBD1. The CDR3 has 17 amino acids. The V gene's germline CDR1 is SGHVS and CDR2 FNYEAQ. The V segment lost 2 bases and the J segment 7 bases; nucleotides outside the gene matches: 12. In DNA form, the CDR3 reads TGTGCCAGCAGCTTAAGTCAGCAGGGGGCGCGGGGTGAAAAACTGTTTTTT. The encoded protein is CASSLSQQGARGEKLFF.

This clone is a singleton in its sample. The genes are TRBV6-5 and TRBJ1-2, with a tentative D call TRBD1 (6 bases). Trimming stripped 0 bases from V and 5 bases from J, with 16 bases between. Germline-derived CDR1 and CDR2 are MNHEY and SVGAGI. The CDR3 covers 16 residues. As DNA, the CDR3 is TGTGCCAGCAGTTACTCTTCAGTTACAGGGTGGTATGGCTACACCTTC. Amino acid sequence: CASSYSSVTGWYGYTF.

In this sample, this clone turned up a few times. The gene calls are TRBV29-1 and TRBJ1-2, with 7 nucleotides matching TRBD1. The V gene's germline CDR1 is SQVTM and CDR2 ANQGSEA. V lost 6 bases and J lost 4; bases outside the gene matches: 5. This CDR3 spans 12 amino acids. The CDR3 reads CSVGGDSYGYTF. The CDR3 nucleotides read TGCAGCGTCGGCGGGGACAGCTATGGCTACACCTTC.

The rearrangement joins TRBV2 to TRBJ1-4; the match to TRBD1 covers 7 bases. The J segment lost 8 bases and the V segment lost 1 base, leaving 7 bases of the junction unmatched. The CDR3 is 15 amino acids. Germline V CDR1 and CDR2: SNHLY, FYNNEI. The CDR3 DNA sequence: TGTGCCAGCAGTGAAGAAGGGGGCAGGGGGGAAAAACTGTTTTTT. Translating gives CASSEEGGRGEKLFF.

This clone has a handful of counts. The V call is TRBV6-5, the J call TRBJ2-7; 11 nucleotides align to TRBD2. CDR1 MNHEY and CDR2 SVGAGI come from the germline V gene. The junction had 7 bases not matched to a gene; V was cut back by 0 bases and J by 12 bases. There are 14 residues in the CDR3. The CDR3 sequence is CASSYSGTSGGRYF. The CDR3 DNA sequence: TGTGCCAGCAGTTACTCCGGGACTAGCGGAGGACGGTACTTC.

The chain is built from TRBV5-1 and TRBJ2-1, with a weak D call TRBD1 (6 bases). The V end was cut by 4 bases, the J end by 0 bases, with 14 bases between. CDR3 length: 16 amino acids. Germline assignment: CDR1 SGHRS and CDR2 YFSETQ. CDR3 sequence (DNA): TGCGCCAGCAGCACGGACAGCCCGGGCTCCTACAATGAGCAGTTCTTC. Its translation: CASSTDSPGSYNEQFF.

The chain couples TRBV5-1 to TRBJ2-1, with a tentative D call TRBD2 (6 bases). Per germline, CDR1 SGHRS and CDR2 YFSETQ. V dropped 0 bases and J dropped 4 bases, with 11 bases sitting between them. The CDR3 is 15 residues long. In nucleotides, the CDR3 is TGCGCCAGCAGCTTGGGGGGACTGGATTACAATGAGCAGTTCTTC. Translating gives CASSLGGLDYNEQFF.

V usage is TRBV7-2 and J usage is TRBJ2-2; D is possibly TRBD2 (5 bases). This CDR3 is 13 amino acids long. The V and J ends lost 3 bases and 5 bases respectively, with 7 bases between them. Germline CDR1 and CDR2: SGHTA and FQGNSA. CDR3 in amino acids: CASSLRETGELFF. The CDR3 DNA reads TGTGCCAGCAGCTTGAGGGAAACCGGGGAGCTGTTTTTT.

The J gene is TRBJ1-1, the V gene TRBV5-4; D unclear. V dropped 4 bases and J dropped 5 bases, with 12 bases sitting between them. The germline CDR1 and CDR2 sequences are SGHNT and YYREEE (reference sequence). The length of the CDR3 is 13 residues. CDR3 protein: CASSPRAKTEAFF. The DNA of the CDR3 is TGTGCCAGCAGCCCGAGGGCTAAGACTGAAGCTTTCTTT.

This clone occurred a few times. The chain has TRBV29-1 and TRBJ2-1; 7 bases align to TRBD2. This CDR3 is 13 amino acids long. The V and J ends lost 7 bases and 5 bases, in that order; junction bases with no gene match: 8. Germline V lookup: CDR1 SQVTM, CDR2 ANQGSEA. As DNA, the CDR3 is TGCAGCGCATCAGCGGGGAACCACAATGAGCAGTTCTTC. Protein product: CSASAGNHNEQFF.

This clone was seen only a few times. This chain connects TRBV7-3 to TRBJ2-5; perhaps TRBD1 as D (6 bases). The CDR3 spans 15 residues. Germline lookup yields CDR1 SGHTA and CDR2 FQGTGA. Trimming stripped 2 bases from V and 2 bases from J, with 12 bases between. As DNA, the CDR3 is TGTGCCAGCAGCTTAGAACCGGGACAACAAGAGACCCAGTACTTC. This codes for CASSLEPGQQETQYF.

The CDR3 DNA reads as TGTGCCAGCAGTCGGTTGGTCGGGACTAGCTCCAATGAGCAGTTCTTC. Its translation: CASSRLVGTSSNEQFF. The chain couples TRBV5-5 to TRBJ2-1; 9 bases line up with TRBD2. Germline loops: CDR1 SGHKS, CDR2 YYEKEE (reference sequence). CDR3 length equals 16 residues. J gave up 6 bases and V 5 bases, and 12 bases lay outside the gene matches.

The chain recombines TRBV7-9 with TRBJ2-7, with TRBD2 as a possible D gene (6 bases). This CDR3 has 16 amino acids. The germline V gene has CDR1 SEHNR and CDR2 FQNEAQ (reference sequence). Trimming left V 3 bases short and J 0 bases short, with 15 bases between. The CDR3 loop reads CASSLYRGSSSYEQYF. CDR3 DNA: TGTGCCAGCAGCTTGTACCGGGGGTCGAGCTCCTACGAGCAGTACTTC.

Worth noting for this clone: One end of the junction is discordant with germline, which a read error may explain. The J gene is TRBJ2-7, the V gene TRBV5-4, with D maybe TRBD1 (6 bases). Per germline, CDR1 SGHNT and CDR2 YYREEE (reference sequence). The CDR3 spans 13 residues. This chain's CDR3 is CAGSLGAAYEQYF. DNA of the CDR3: TGTGCCGGCAGCTTGGGGGCAGCCTACGAGCAGTACTTC.